The clone carrying this T cell receptor (beta chain) qualifies as medium-sized. Its antigen is unknown. This sample is part of a study of T cell responses to AZD1222 COVID-19 vaccine. Study outcomes and limitations: Nearly half of spike-specific TCRs reportedly go after variant regions that carry no mutations. At 160-218 and 743-854, vaccine-associated CD4 TCRs were dominant, and they spanned spike.

Using immunoSEQ multiplex PCR, the repertoire was profiled, and TCRdb retains in-frame clones only, with some absent. In the table there are about 56,000 clones, approximately 86% of which are singletons. The CDR3 is 13 amino acids. CDR1 and CDR2 from the germline V gene are MRHNA and SNTAGT. The V gene lost 3 bases and the J gene lost 6 bases, with 6 bases spanning the gap. The origin of this receptor is an adult who received the AZD1222 COVID-19 vaccine. The sequencing here drew on peripheral blood, taken 28 days after the second AZD1222 dose. The rearrangement links TRBV6-4 to TRBJ1-6; D may be TRBD1 (6 bases). The CDR3 region has the DNA TGTGCCAGCAGTGAGGGGGCTAATTCACCCCTCCACTTT. It is translated as CASSEGANSPLHF.